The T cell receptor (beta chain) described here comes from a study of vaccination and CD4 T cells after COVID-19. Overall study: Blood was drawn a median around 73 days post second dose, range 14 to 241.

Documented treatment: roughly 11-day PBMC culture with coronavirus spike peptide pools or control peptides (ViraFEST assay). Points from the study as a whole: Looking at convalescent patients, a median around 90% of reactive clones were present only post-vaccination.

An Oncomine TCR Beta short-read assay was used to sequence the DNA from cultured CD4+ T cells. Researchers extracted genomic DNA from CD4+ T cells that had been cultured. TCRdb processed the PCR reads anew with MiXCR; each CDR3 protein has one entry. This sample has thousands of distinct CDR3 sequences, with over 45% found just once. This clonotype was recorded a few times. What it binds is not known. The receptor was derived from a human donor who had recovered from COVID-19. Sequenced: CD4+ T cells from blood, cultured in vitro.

CDR3 nucleotide sequence: TGTGCCAGCAGCTTAGATATAGGACAGAGCTACGAGCAGTACTTC. Translated: CASSLDIGQSYEQYF. The chain has TRBV11-3 and TRBJ2-7, with a weak D call TRBD1 (6 bases). The CDR3 runs 15 residues. Per the germline V gene, CDR1 is SGHNT and CDR2 is YENEEA. The V and J ends lost 0 bases and 3 bases respectively, with 12 bases between them. Full variable domain (outside the CDR3, taken from reference TRBV11-3 and TRBJ2-7): EAGVVQSPRYKIIEKKQPVAFWCNPISGHNTLYWYLQNLGQGPELLIRYENEEAVDDSQLPKDRFSAERLKGVDSTLKIQPAELGDSAVYLCASSLDIGQSYEQYFGPGTRLTVT.